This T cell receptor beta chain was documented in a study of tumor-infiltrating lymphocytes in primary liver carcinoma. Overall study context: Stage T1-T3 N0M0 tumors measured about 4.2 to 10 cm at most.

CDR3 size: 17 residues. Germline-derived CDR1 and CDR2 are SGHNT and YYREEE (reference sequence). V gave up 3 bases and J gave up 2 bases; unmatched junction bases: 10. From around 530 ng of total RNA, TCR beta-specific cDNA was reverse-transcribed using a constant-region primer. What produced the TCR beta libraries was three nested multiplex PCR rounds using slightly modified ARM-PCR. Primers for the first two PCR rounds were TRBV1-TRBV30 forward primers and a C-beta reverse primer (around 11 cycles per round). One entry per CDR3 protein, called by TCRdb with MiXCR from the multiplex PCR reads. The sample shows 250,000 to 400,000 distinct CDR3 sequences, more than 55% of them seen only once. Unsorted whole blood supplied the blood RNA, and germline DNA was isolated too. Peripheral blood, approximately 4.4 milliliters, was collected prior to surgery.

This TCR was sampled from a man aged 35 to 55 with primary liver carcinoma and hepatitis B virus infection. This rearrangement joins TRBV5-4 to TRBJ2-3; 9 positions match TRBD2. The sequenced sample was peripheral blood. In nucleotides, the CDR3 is TGTGCCAGCAGCTGGGCGGGAGCGGGAGGAATCACAGATACGCAGTATTTT. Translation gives CASSWAGAGGITDTQYF.